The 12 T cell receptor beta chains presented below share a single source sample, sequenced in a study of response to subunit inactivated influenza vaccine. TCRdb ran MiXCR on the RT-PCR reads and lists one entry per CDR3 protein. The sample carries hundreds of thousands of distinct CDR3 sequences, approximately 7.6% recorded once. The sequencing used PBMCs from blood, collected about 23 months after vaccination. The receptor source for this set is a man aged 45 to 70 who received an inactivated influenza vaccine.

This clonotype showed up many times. The CDR3 DNA sequence: TGTGCCAGCAGCCCTCCGGGGGGAGACACTGAAGCTTTCTTT. Encoded protein: CASSPPGGDTEAFF. The chain links TRBV11-2 to TRBJ1-1, with D possibly being TRBD1 (5 bases). From germline, CDR1 is SGHAT and CDR2 FQNNGV. The CDR3 is 14 residues long. Trimming removed 5 bases at V and 3 bases at J, with 13 bases between.

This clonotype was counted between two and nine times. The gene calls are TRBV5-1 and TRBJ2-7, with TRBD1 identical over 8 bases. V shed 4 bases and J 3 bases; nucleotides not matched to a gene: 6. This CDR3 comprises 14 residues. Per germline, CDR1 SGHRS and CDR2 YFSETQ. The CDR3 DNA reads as TGCGCCAGCAGCGGCCGGACAGGGAGCTACGAGCAGTACTTC. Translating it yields CASSGRTGSYEQYF.

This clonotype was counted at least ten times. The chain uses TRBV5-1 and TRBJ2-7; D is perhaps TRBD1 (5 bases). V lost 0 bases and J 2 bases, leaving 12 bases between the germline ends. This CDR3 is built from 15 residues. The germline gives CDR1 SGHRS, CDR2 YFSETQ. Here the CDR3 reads CASSLASGQAYEQYF. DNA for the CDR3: TGCGCCAGCAGCTTGGCCTCCGGACAAGCCTACGAGCAGTACTTC.

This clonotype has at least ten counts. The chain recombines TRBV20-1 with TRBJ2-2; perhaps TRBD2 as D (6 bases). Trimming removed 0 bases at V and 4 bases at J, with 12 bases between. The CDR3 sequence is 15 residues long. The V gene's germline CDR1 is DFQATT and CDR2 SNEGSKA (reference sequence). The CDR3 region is CSAREGLDFTGELFF. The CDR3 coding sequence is TGCAGTGCTAGAGAGGGACTCGACTTCACCGGGGAGCTGTTTTTT.

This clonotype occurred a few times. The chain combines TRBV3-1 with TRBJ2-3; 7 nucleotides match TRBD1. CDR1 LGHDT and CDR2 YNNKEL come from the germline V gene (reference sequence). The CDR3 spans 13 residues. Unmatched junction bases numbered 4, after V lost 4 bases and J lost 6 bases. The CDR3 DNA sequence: TGTGCCAGCAGCCCTCTGACAGGGGATACGCAGTATTTT. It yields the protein CASSPLTGDTQYF.

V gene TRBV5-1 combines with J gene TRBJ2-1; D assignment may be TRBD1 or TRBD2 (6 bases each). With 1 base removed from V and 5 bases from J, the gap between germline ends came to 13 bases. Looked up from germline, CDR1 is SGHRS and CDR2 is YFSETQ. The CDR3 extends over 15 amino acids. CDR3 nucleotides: TGCGCCAGCAGCTTGTCGACAGGAGGGCACAATGAGCAGTTCTTC. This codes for CASSLSTGGHNEQFF.

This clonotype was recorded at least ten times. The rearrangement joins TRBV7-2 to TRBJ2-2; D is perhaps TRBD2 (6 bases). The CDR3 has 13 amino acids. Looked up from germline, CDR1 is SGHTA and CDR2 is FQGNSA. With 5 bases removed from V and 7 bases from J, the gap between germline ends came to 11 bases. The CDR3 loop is CASSARLDGELFF. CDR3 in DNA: TGTGCCAGCAGCGCCCGACTAGACGGGGAGCTGTTTTTT.

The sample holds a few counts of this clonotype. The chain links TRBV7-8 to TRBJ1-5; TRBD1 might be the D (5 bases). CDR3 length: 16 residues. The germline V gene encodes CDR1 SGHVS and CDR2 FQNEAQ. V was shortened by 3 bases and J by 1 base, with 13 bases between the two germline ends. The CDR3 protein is CASSLLGRGSNQPQHF. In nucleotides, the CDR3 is TGTGCCAGCAGCTTGTTGGGGCGAGGGAGCAATCAGCCCCAGCATTTT.

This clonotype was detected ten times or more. CDR3 coding DNA: TGTGCCAGCAGTTCAACAGGGGGCTGGCAGCCCCAGCATTTT. Translating it yields CASSSTGGWQPQHF. The chain employs TRBV12-3 or TRBV12-4 and TRBJ1-5; 9 positions agree with TRBD1. With 4 bases clipped from V and 7 bases from J, the junction kept 5 bases outside the gene matches. This CDR3 region has 14 residues.

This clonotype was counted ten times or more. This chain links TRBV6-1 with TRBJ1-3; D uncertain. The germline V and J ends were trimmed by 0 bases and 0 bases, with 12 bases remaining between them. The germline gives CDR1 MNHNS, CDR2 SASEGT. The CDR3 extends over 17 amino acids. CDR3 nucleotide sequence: TGTGCCAGCAGTGAAGCCCGGAGTCTCAACTCTGGAAACACCATATATTTT. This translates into CASSEARSLNSGNTIYF.

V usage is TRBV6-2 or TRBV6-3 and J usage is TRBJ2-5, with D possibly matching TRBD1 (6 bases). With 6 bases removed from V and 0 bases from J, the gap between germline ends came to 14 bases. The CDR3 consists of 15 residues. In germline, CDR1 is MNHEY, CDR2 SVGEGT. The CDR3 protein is CASSYPRGNQETQYF. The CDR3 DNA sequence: TGTGCCAGCAGCTACCCGAGGGGGAACCAAGAGACCCAGTACTTC.

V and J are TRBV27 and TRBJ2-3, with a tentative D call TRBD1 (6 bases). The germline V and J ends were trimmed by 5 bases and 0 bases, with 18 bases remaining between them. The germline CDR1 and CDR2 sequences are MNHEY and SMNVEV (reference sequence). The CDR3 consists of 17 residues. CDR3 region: CASSPSGVEPSTDTQYF. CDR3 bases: TGTGCCAGCAGTCCTTCAGGGGTTGAACCTAGCACAGATACGCAGTATTTT.